The 17 T cell receptor beta chains reported below all come from one sample, sequenced in a study of T cells expressing NK-cell markers. TCRdb derives one entry per CDR3 protein from the 5' RACE reads, leaving out DNA. The sample includes 250,000 to 300,000 distinct CDR3 sequences. Sequencing was carried out using blood T cells: a sorted CD56 or NKG2C T cell subset, CD4+ or CD8+ T cells, or bulk PBMC T cells (not recorded which). These receptors all stem from a woman aged 18 to 75 in good health.

This chain links TRBV20-1 with TRBJ2-3; TCRdb's D call of TRBD2 is untestable without DNA. CDR1 and CDR2 (germline): DFQATT, SNEGSKA (reference sequence). There are 14 residues in the CDR3. CDR3 residues: CSARQAGNTDTQYF.

The rearrangement joins TRBV18 to TRBJ2-7; TCRdb's D call of TRBD2 is untestable without DNA. Germline loops: CDR1 KGHSH, CDR2 LQKENI. The CDR3 covers 17 residues. This CDR3 reads CASSPIAGGRDYYEQYF.

The chain recombines TRBV11-3 with TRBJ2-1; TCRdb reports TRBD2, a call that lacks DNA to check it against. The CDR3 loop spans 15 amino acids. Germline CDR1 and CDR2: SGHNT and YENEEA. The CDR3: CASSLVGGGSNEQFF.

The chain uses TRBV10-3 and TRBJ2-3; TCRdb indicates TRBD1, and absent DNA this call remains unverified. CDR3 length: 17 residues. The germline V gene has CDR1 ENHRY and CDR2 SYGVKD. The CDR3 loop reads CAISESFRPEGTDTQYF.

The genes are TRBV29-1 and TRBJ1-4. This CDR3 contains 11 residues. Germline CDR1 is SQVTM and CDR2 is ANQGSEA. The CDR3 protein is CSVSPVEKLFF.

The rearrangement links TRBV25-1 to TRBJ1-4; checking the TCRdb D call of TRBD1 is not possible without DNA. Germline V gene data show CDR1 as MGHDK and CDR2 as SYGVNS. This CDR3 has 13 amino acids. This chain's CDR3 is CASSVTGTEKLFF.

J is TRBJ2-5 and V is TRBV25-1; TCRdb picks TRBD1, but there is no DNA to check that call. The CDR3 runs 15 residues. Looked up from germline, CDR1 is MGHDK and CDR2 is SYGVNS. The CDR3 reads CASRTSREYQETQYF.

The chain uses TRBV5-1 and TRBJ2-5; TCRdb picks TRBD1, but there is no DNA to check that call. The CDR3 has 14 amino acids. CDR1 is SGHRS and CDR2 is YFSETQ in the germline V gene. Here the CDR3 reads CASSLNRGTETQYF.

The chain recombines TRBV20-1 with TRBJ2-7. Germline-derived CDR1 and CDR2 are DFQATT and SNEGSKA (reference sequence). The CDR3 spans 12 residues. CDR3 in amino acids: CSARLSPHEQYF.

This sequence joins TRBV4-2 and TRBJ2-2; TCRdb's D gene call, TRBD1, goes unchecked for lack of DNA. Germline lookup yields CDR1 LGHNA and CDR2 YNFKEQ. This CDR3 contains 15 residues. The CDR3 sequence: CASSLPDWDTGELFF.

The chain is built from TRBV7-2 and TRBJ2-1; there is no DNA to check the TCRdb D call of TRBD2. CDR1 SGHTA and CDR2 FQGNSA come from the germline V gene. The length of the CDR3 is 14 residues. The CDR3: CASSYGTRYNEQFF. The full variable domain, with the rest looked up from reference TRBV7-2 and TRBJ2-1, is GAGVSQSPSNKVTEKGKDVELRCDPISGHTALYWYRQSLGQGLEFLIYFQGNSAPDKSGLPSDRFSAERTGGSVSTLTIQRTQQEDSAVYLCASSYGTRYNEQFFGPGTRLTVL.

The chain combines TRBV5-1 with TRBJ2-1; no DNA is available, so the TRBD1 call from TCRdb remains unchecked. The CDR3 contains 15 residues. CDR1 SGHRS and CDR2 YFSETQ come from the germline V gene. The CDR3 is CASSLDAMGGNEQFF.

The J gene is TRBJ1-2, the V gene TRBV12-3 or TRBV12-4; TCRdb calls TRBD1, which cannot be checked without DNA. The CDR3 extends over 15 amino acids. CDR3 in amino acids: CASSQDPTKGYGYTF.

The chain is built from TRBV18 and TRBJ2-1. The CDR3 totals 15 residues. Germline loops: CDR1 KGHSH, CDR2 LQKENI. This chain's CDR3 is CASSLAGTEYNEQFF.

The chain has TRBV15 and TRBJ2-1; TCRdb selects TRBD2, and the lack of DNA leaves this call unchecked. Looked up from germline, CDR1 is LNHNV and CDR2 is YYDKDF (reference sequence). The CDR3 loop spans 17 amino acids. CDR3 loop: CATSRIQLAGLYNEQFF.

The chain joins TRBV7-3 to TRBJ2-7. This CDR3 region has 13 residues. Germline V gene lookup returns CDR1 SGHTA and CDR2 FQGTGA. CDR3 sequence reads: CASSLGLSYEQYF.

The CDR3 sequence is CASSPQLNYGYTF. The chain employs TRBV14 and TRBJ1-2. The CDR3 is 13 amino acids. Germline V gene sequence: CDR1 SGHDN, CDR2 FVKESK.